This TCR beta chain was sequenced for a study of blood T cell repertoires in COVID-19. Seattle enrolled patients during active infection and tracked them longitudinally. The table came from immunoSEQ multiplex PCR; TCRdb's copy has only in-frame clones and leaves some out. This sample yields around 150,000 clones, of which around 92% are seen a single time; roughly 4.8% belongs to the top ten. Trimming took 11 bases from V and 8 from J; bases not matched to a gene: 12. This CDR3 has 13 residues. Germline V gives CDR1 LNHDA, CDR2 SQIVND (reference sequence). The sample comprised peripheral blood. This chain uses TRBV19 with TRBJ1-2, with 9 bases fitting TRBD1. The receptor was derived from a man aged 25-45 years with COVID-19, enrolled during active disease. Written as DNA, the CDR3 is TGTGCCTGCGGGACAGGGCGTTTCTTAGGCTACACCTTC. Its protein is CACGTGRFLGYTF.